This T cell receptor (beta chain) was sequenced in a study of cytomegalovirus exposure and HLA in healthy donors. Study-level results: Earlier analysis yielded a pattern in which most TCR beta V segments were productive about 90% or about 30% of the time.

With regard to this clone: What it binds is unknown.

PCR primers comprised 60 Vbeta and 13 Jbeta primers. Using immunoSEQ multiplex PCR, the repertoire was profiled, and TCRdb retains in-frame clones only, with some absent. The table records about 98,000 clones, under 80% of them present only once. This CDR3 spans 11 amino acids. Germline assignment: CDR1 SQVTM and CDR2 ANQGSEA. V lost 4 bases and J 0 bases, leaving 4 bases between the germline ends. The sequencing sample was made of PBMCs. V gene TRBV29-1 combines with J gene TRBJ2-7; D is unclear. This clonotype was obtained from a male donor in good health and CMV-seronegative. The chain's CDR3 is CSVALSYEQYF. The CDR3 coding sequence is TGCAGCGTTGCTCTCTCCTACGAGCAGTACTTC.